This T cell receptor beta chain is from a study of CD8 T cells in ankylosing spondylitis (TCRdb year 2017). The study in broad terms: To find TCR variants linked to disease, the study profiled T cell receptor beta repertoires in ankylosing spondylitis patients and healthy donors. Peripheral blood samples were taken, and synovial fluid was additionally collected from ankylosing spondylitis patients. The full study cohort was made up of about two dozen ankylosing spondylitis patients and 108 healthy donors.

On this clonotype itself: The clone's antigen remains unknown. Within one base of it there is no much larger clone, and no base qualities were kept.

CDR1 and CDR2 were assigned from the germline V gene as SGHVS and FNYEAQ. The CDR3 starts with the cysteine, ends with the phenylalanine, and has 15 residues. Only the CDR3 part of the read is kept: 45 bases, read in frame from the first base. V ends up 1 base short and J 5 bases short, with an unmatched junction base count of 4. Study-wide conclusions, independent of this receptor: In peripheral blood, the disease-linked clones were found at relatively low frequencies and had a CD8+ phenotype. A TCR beta motif of 8 or 9 highly homologous amino acid variants appeared characteristic of blood from ankylosing spondylitis patients. The disease-linked clones were reported to be significantly enriched in matched synovial fluid samples from ankylosing spondylitis patients. Some motif variants were previously reported in synovial fluid and blood of reactive arthritis patients, suggesting common disease-initiation mechanisms.

These reads were obtained on an Illumina HiSeq 2500. TCR beta libraries were prepared by quantitative 5'-RACE with molecular barcodes. The authors' analysis ran thus. A new computational method based on a probabilistic model of VDJ rearrangement was used to identify disease-linked TCR variants. TCRdb passed the public sequencing reads through fastp at Q25 and MiXCR, retaining productive beta sequences. Each CDR3 protein gets just one entry, which takes the most common genes and DNA from the rows behind it. What appears here as the V and J calls and clone size reflects TCRdb's work, not the paper's. In this sample the table shows roughly 260,000 distinct CDR3 sequences, around 19% of which occur a single time. The ten biggest clones cover under 8.5% of the sample.

Source material: blood, either unsorted or a sorted T cell fraction (not recorded which). This sequence originates from a male donor with ankylosing spondylitis or in good health (not recorded which). Recombination joined TRBV7-6 with TRBJ1-3, with 8 bases aligning to TRBD1. The sequenced DNA: TGTGCCAGCAGCTTAGGGACAGGGTTGCGAAACACCATATATTTT. Translated, it reads CASSLGTGLRNTIYF.